The 14 T cell receptor beta chains listed next were all sequenced from one sample in a study of blood T cell repertoires in COVID-19. This table comes from immunoSEQ multiplex PCR, and its TCRdb copy is limited to in-frame clones, with some not included. The table records 340,000 or so clones, 86% of them present only once. The sequencing sample was made of PBMCs or T cells enriched from blood (not recorded which). Receptors originate from a woman aged 40 to 50 with acute COVID-19.

This clone was seen a few times. CDR3 bases: TGTGCCAGTTCGATGAAGGGGCTAGCTAATGAAAAACTGTTTTTT. As protein: CASSMKGLANEKLFF. V usage is TRBV19 and J usage is TRBJ1-4, with D tentatively TRBD1 (5 bases). This CDR3 spans 15 amino acids. The V end was cut by 8 bases, the J end by 3 bases, with 16 bases between. Germline lookup yields CDR1 LNHDA and CDR2 SQIVND (reference sequence). Looking up the rest from reference TRBV19 and TRBJ1-4 gives the full variable domain: DGGITQSPKYLFRKEGQNVTLSCEQNLNHDAMYWYRQDPGQGLRLIYYSQIVNDFQKGDIAEGYSVSREKKESFPLTVTSAQKNPTAFYLCASSMKGLANEKLFFGSGTQLSVL.

This rearrangement joins TRBV3-1 (or the pseudogene TRBV3-2) to TRBJ1-1, with unresolved D. CDR1 is LGHDT, CDR2 YNNKEL, per germline (reference sequence). Trimming took off 3 bases at V and 4 bases at J, with 6 bases between the two ends. The CDR3 extends over 12 amino acids. CDR3 DNA: TGTGCCAGCAGCCATTCCAGCACTGAAGCTTTCTTT. Residues: CASSHSSTEAFF.

J is TRBJ2-7 and V is TRBV21-1; TRBD1, the D gene given by the table, was not confirmed from the DNA. TRBV21-1 is described as a pseudogene. This CDR3 is 22 amino acids long. DNA of the CDR3: TGTGCCAGCAGCAAAGTCAGCCCCGCCGGGACAAGGCACTCGTACCAGTCCTACGAGCAGTACTTC. It is translated as CASSKVSPAGTRHSYQSYEQYF.

The chain links TRBV18 to TRBJ2-2, with TRBD2 matching 7 bases. Germline V gene sequence: CDR1 KGHSH, CDR2 LQKENI. V lost 2 bases, J lost 2 bases, and 5 bases stayed unmatched. The CDR3 sequence is 16 residues long. The CDR3 reads CASSPNGGTNTGELFF. The CDR3 region has the DNA TGTGCCAGCTCACCAAACGGGGGGACCAACACCGGGGAGCTGTTTTTT.

The rearrangement joins TRBV9 to TRBJ2-2; TRBD2 aligns across 10 bases. Germline V gives CDR1 SGDLS, CDR2 YYNGEE. Trimming at V came to 2 bases and at J to 6 bases, leaving 7 bases not matched to a gene. This CDR3 region has 16 residues. The CDR3 DNA reads TGTGCCAGCAGCGTGCTAGCGGGAGAGTATGCCGGGGAGCTGTTTTTT. This encodes CASSVLAGEYAGELFF. The full variable domain, in which reference TRBV9 and TRBJ2-2 provide the parts outside the CDR3, is DSGVTQTPKHLITATGQRVTLRCSPRSGDLSVYWYQQSLDQGLQFLIQYYNGEERAKGNILERFSAQQFPDLHSELNLSSLELGDSALYFCASSVLAGEYAGELFFGEGSRLTVL.

The V and J genes are TRBV9 and TRBJ2-7; D is perhaps TRBD1 (5 bases). The CDR3 runs 13 residues. Germline V gene sequence: CDR1 SGDLS, CDR2 YYNGEE. Trimming took 1 base from V and 5 from J, leaving 10 bases between them. Here the CDR3 reads CASSVFPRDEQYF. CDR3 DNA sequence: TGTGCCAGCAGCGTATTTCCCAGGGACGAGCAGTACTTC.

In its sample, this clone was seen once. J is TRBJ2-5 and V is TRBV5-1, with a weak D call TRBD1 (6 bases). V was cut by 2 bases and J by 5 bases, with 13 bases left in between. The CDR3 sequence is 14 residues long. Germline loops: CDR1 SGHRS, CDR2 YFSETQ. The CDR3 DNA is TGCGCCAGCAGCTTCAGGGGTTTGTGGGAGACCCAGTACTTC. Its translation: CASSFRGLWETQYF.

The chain links TRBV5-6 to TRBJ1-5, with D uncertain. From germline, CDR1 is SGHDT and CDR2 YYEEEE. Trimming removed 4 bases from V and 0 bases from J, with 5 bases in between. The CDR3 sequence is 13 residues long. The CDR3: CASSRYSNQPQHF. The CDR3, as DNA: TGTGCCAGCAGCCGGTATAGCAATCAGCCCCAGCATTTT.

This clone appeared a few times. The gene calls are TRBV7-9 and TRBJ1-2; D is unresolved. This CDR3 has 15 amino acids. The germline CDR1 and CDR2 sequences are SEHNR and FQNEAQ (reference sequence). V was shortened by 4 bases and J by 8 bases, with 20 bases between the two germline ends. CDR3: CASSSLQRAGDGYTF. The CDR3, as DNA: TGTGCCAGCAGCTCTCTACAAAGGGCGGGAGACGGCTACACCTTC.

The V gene is TRBV19, the J gene TRBJ2-1; 8 bases line up with TRBD2. CDR1 LNHDA and CDR2 SQIVND come from the germline V gene (reference sequence). After removal of 1 base from V and 7 bases from J, the junction contained 6 bases not matched to a gene. This CDR3 has 15 amino acids. CDR3 bases: TGTGCCAGTAGTATAGGTAGCGGGACGGCAAATGAGCAGTTCTTC. The encoded protein is CASSIGSGTANEQFF.

V usage is TRBV7-2 and J usage is TRBJ1-6; D unresolved. This CDR3 is built from 16 residues. The V gene's germline CDR1 is SGHTA and CDR2 FQGNSA. The ends were cut back, 5 bases at V and 0 bases at J, with 11 bases in the middle. The CDR3 coding sequence is TGTGCCAGCAGCCCCCGAGGGAGCTCCTATAATTCACCCCTCCACTTT. Translating it yields CASSPRGSSYNSPLHF. Full variable domain (rest looked up from reference TRBV7-2 and TRBJ1-6): GAGVSQSPSNKVTEKGKDVELRCDPISGHTALYWYRQSLGQGLEFLIYFQGNSAPDKSGLPSDRFSAERTGGSVSTLTIQRTQQEDSAVYLCASSPRGSSYNSPLHFGNGTRLTVT.

This chain links TRBV9 with TRBJ2-3, with 10 nucleotides matching TRBD1. CDR1 SGDLS and CDR2 YYNGEE come from the germline V gene. CDR3 size: 16 residues. V shed 2 bases and J 2 bases; nucleotides not matched to a gene: 5. The CDR3 sequence is CASSVGTGAVTDTQYF. As DNA, the CDR3 is TGTGCCAGCAGCGTCGGGACAGGGGCTGTCACAGATACGCAGTATTTT.

The chain links TRBV18 to TRBJ1-2; 8 bases are shared with TRBD1. Germline assignment: CDR1 KGHSH and CDR2 LQKENI. This CDR3 is built from 17 residues. V shed 4 bases, J shed 3 bases, and the junction held 13 bases outside the gene matches. CDR3 bases: TGTGCCAGCTCACGATCATCCGGGACAGGACACGACTATGGCTACACCTTC. Its translation: CASSRSSGTGHDYGYTF.

This chain joins TRBV24-1 and TRBJ1-1; 8 bases match TRBD1. Germline V gives CDR1 KGHDR, CDR2 SFDVKD. After removal of 4 bases from V and 4 bases from J, the junction contained 4 bases not matched to a gene. CDR3 length: 14 residues. Here the CDR3 reads CATSDPGTGTEAFF. The CDR3 region has the DNA TGTGCCACCAGTGACCCCGGGACAGGCACTGAAGCTTTCTTT.